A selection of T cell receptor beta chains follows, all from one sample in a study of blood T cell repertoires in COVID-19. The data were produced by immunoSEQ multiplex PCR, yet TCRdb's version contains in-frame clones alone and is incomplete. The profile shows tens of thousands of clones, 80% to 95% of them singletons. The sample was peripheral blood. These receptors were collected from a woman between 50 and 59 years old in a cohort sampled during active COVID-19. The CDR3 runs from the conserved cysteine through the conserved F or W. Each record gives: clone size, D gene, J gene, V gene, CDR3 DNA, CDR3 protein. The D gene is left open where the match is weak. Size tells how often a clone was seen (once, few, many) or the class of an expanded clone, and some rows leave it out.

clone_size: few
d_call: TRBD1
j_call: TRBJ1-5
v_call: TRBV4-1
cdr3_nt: TGCGCCAGCAGCCAAGCCCTTGGACAGGGCGTCAATCAGCCCCAGCATTTT
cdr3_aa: CASSQALGQGVNQPQHF

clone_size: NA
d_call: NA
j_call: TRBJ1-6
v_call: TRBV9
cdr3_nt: TGTGCCAGCGCGCCAACAGGCCCCGGGACATCACCCCTCCACTTT
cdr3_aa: CASAPTGPGTSPLHF

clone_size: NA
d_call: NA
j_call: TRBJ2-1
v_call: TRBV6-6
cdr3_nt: TGTGCCAGCAGCCTTAGCAATGAGCAGTTCTTC
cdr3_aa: CASSLSNEQFF

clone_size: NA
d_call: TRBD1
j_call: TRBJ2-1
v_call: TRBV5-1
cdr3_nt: TGCGCCAGCAGCTTGGAGCGGCAGGGGGCCCTGCAAAACCACAATGAGCAGTTCTTC
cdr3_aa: CASSLERQGALQNHNEQFF

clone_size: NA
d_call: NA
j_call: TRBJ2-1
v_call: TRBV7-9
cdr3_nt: TGTGCCAGCAGCATCCTACATCAAGCGCCGTTCTTC
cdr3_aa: CASSILHQAPFF

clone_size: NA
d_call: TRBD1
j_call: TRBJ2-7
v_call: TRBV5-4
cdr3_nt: TGTGCCAGCAGCCTCGGTCCAGGGGGCTTACGCTACGAGCAGTACTTC
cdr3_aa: CASSLGPGGLRYEQYF

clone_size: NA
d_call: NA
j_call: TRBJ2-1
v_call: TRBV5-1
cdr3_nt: TGCGCCAGCAACGAAGAGGTCAATGAGCAGTTCTTC
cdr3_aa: CASNEEVNEQFF

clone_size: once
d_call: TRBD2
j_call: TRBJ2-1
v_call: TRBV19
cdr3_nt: TGTGCCAGTAGCTCACTAGCGGGAGAGAGGAAGTTCTTC
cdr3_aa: CASSSLAGERKFF

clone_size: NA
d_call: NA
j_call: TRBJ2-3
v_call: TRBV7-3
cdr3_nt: TGTGCCAGCAGCTTAGGGACTTCAGGCACAGATACGCAGTATTTT
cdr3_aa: CASSLGTSGTDTQYF

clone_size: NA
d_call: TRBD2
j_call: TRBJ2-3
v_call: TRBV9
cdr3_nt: TGTGCCAGCAGCGTGGGTGGGAGGGCCGGAGATACGCAGTATTTT
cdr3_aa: CASSVGGRAGDTQYF

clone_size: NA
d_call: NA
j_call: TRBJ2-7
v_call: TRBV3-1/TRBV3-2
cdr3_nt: TGTGCCAGCAGCCAAGCCGAGTTCGAGCAGTACTTC
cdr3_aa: CASSQAEFEQYF

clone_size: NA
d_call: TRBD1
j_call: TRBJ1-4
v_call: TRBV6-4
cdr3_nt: TGTGCCAGCAGCCTGGGACAGGGTGAAAAACTGTTTTTT
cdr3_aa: CASSLGQGEKLFF

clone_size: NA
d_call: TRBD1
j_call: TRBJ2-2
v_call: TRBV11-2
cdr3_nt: TGTGCCAGCAGCTCCCATGACAGGGCTACCGGGGAGCTGTTTTTT
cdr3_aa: CASSSHDRATGELFF

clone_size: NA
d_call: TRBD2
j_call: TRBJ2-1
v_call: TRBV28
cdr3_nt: TGTGCCAGCAGTTTTTCACTAGCGGATAACAATGAGCAGTTCTTC
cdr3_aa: CASSFSLADNNEQFF

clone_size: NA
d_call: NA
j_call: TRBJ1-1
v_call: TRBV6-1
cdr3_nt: TGTGCCAGCAGTGAAGCGACCTATCGGGGTGAAGCTTTCTTT
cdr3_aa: CASSEATYRGEAFF

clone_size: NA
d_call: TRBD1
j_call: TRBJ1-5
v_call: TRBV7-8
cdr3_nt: TGTGCCAGCAGCGGAAAAAGGGGGCTTAGCAATCAGCCCCAGCATTTT
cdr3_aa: CASSGKRGLSNQPQHF

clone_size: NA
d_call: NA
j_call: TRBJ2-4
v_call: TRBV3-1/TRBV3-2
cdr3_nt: TGTGCCAGCAGCCAATTGCGGGGTCTAGCCAAAAACATTCAGTACTTC
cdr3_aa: CASSQLRGLAKNIQYF

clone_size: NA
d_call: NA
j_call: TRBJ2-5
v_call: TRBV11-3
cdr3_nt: TGTGCCAGCAGCTTAGGGGGGCGGTCCGAAGAGACCCAGTACTTC
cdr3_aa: CASSLGGRSEETQYF

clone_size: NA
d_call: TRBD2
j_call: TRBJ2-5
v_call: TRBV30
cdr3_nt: TGTGCCTGGAGTATCCAGATGATTAGCGGGACCGTTGAGACCCAGTACTTC
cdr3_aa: CAWSIQMISGTVETQYF

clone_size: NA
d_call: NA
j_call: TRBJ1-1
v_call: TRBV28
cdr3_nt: TGTGCCAGCAGTAGGGGGGGGACTGAAGCTTTCTTT
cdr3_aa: CASSRGGTEAFF

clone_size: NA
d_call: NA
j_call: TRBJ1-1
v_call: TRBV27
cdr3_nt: TGTGCCAGCAGACTCTCGAGTCGGGGATCGAACACTGAAGCTTTCTTT
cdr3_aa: CASRLSSRGSNTEAFF

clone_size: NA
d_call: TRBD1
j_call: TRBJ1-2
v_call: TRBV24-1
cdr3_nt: TGTGCCACCAGTTTTACAGGGGGTTATGGCTACACCTTC
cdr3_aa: CATSFTGGYGYTF

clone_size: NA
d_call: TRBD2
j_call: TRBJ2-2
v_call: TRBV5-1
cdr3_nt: TGCGCCAGTACTAGCGGGGGCACGAACACCGGGGAGCTGTTTTTT
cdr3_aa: CASTSGGTNTGELFF

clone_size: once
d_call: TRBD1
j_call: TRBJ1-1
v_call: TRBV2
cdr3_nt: TGTGCCAGCATGGGGGGAAGGGGGCAGGGCACTGAAGCTTTCTTT
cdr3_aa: CASMGGRGQGTEAFF

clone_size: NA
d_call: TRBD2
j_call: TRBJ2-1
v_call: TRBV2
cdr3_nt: TGTGCCAGCAGTCTAGCGGGAGGGCTATACAATGAGCAGTTCTTC
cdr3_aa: CASSLAGGLYNEQFF

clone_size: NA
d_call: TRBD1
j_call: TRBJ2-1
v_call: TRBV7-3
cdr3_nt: TGTGCCAGCAGCTTTGACAGGGGGCGAAGAAATGAGCAGTTCTTC
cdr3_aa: CASSFDRGRRNEQFF